This T cell receptor beta chain was retrieved from a study of T cells after yellow fever vaccination. General study findings and limits: Post-booster samples contained most primary-vaccination clones (approximately 96% CD4, roughly 88% CD8). Relatively few clonotypes were ones that appeared in both CD4 and CD8 compartments. Abundant bulk-derived clonotypes could contaminate FACS-sorted repertoires.

CDR1 is MGHDK and CDR2 is SYGVNS in the germline V gene. Germline trimming cut 2 bases from V and 6 bases from J; bases unmatched to any gene: 8. The CDR3 spans 15 residues. This clonotype was counted between two and nine times. Its matching antigen is unknown. Making TCR cDNA involved 5'RACE template switching, which added UMIs and a universal primer site. From the 5' RACE reads, TCRdb called clonotypes with MiXCR, one entry per CDR3 protein. Of 450,000 to 650,000 distinct CDR3 sequences in the sample, about 14% were seen once. The starting material was PBMCs, obtained on the day of the yellow fever booster vaccination. The chain uses TRBV25-1 and TRBJ2-7; TRBD1 aligns across 9 bases. This clonotype was sampled from a man under 40 who received the YFV17D yellow fever vaccine. Here the CDR3 reads CASSEIGTGFGEQYF. CDR3 DNA sequence: TGTGCCAGCAGTGAAATAGGGACAGGGTTTGGCGAGCAGTACTTC.